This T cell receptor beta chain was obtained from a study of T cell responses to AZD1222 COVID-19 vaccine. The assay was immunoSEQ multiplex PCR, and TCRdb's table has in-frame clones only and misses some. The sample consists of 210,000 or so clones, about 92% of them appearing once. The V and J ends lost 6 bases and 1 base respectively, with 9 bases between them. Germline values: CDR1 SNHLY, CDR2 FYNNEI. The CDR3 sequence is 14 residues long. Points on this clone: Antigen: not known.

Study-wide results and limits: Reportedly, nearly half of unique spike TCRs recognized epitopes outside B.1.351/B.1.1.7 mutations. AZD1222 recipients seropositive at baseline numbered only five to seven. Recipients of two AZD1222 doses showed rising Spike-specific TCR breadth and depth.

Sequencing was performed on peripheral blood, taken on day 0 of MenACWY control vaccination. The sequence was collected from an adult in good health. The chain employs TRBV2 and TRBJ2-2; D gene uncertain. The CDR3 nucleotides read TGTGCCAGCAGCGCAAGGGTGAACACCGGGGAGCTGTTTTTT. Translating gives CASSARVNTGELFF.